Each of the 13 T cell receptor beta chains below was sequenced from the same sample in a study of T cell repertoires in cytomegalovirus infection. MiXCR, applied by TCRdb to the reads, yields one record per CDR3 protein. Among nearly 650,000 distinct CDR3 sequences listed, roughly 26% were seen once. Sequenced: CD8+ T cells from PBMCs. The receptors derive from a human donor in good health (CMV status not recorded). Some clones in this sample may be carry-over from other donors' samples.

This chain connects TRBV7-9 to TRBJ1-1; D is possibly TRBD1 (6 bases). Looked up from germline, CDR1 is SEHNR and CDR2 is FQNEAQ (reference sequence). CDR3 size: 19 residues. V lost 1 base to trimming and J lost 1 base, with 22 bases between them. The CDR3 protein is CASSLEGGSTDGWNTEAFF. The CDR3 region has the DNA TGTGCCAGCAGCTTAGAGGGGGGGAGTACTGACGGATGGAACACTGAAGCTTTCTTT. Based on the CDR3 plus reference TRBV7-9 and TRBJ1-1, the full variable domain is DTGVSQNPRHKITKRGQNVTFRCDPISEHNRLYWYRQTLGQGPEFLTYFQNEAQLEKSRLLSDRFSAERPKGSFSTLEIQRTEQGDSAMYLCASSLEGGSTDGWNTEAFFGQGTRLTVV.

The rearrangement links TRBV7-9 to TRBJ1-1; a weak D match, TRBD1 (6 bases). Trimming took 4 bases from V and 6 from J, leaving 9 bases between them. Per germline, CDR1 SEHNR and CDR2 FQNEAQ (reference sequence). This CDR3 has 12 amino acids. This CDR3 is CASSWDTSEAFF. CDR3 nucleotide sequence: TGTGCCAGCAGCTGGGACACTTCTGAAGCTTTCTTT.

The chain links TRBV10-3 to TRBJ1-5; D may be TRBD1 (6 bases). Trimming removed 6 bases from V and 1 base from J, with 7 bases in between. CDR3 size: 13 residues. The germline V gene encodes CDR1 ENHRY and CDR2 SYGVKD. Here the CDR3 reads CAIRQGSNQPQHF. CDR3 DNA: TGTGCCATCAGACAGGGAAGCAATCAGCCCCAGCATTTT.

The sample holds many counts of this clonotype. The gene calls are TRBV7-2 and TRBJ1-5; tentatively, D is TRBD1 (5 bases). V gave up 3 bases and J gave up 5 bases, with 8 bases separating them. The CDR3 has 13 amino acids. Germline V CDR1 and CDR2: SGHTA, FQGNSA. The DNA for the CDR3 is TGTGCCAGCAGCTTTTGGGGGGATCAGCCCCAGCATTTT. Encoded protein: CASSFWGDQPQHF.

This clonotype was found many times. The chain employs TRBV7-2 and TRBJ1-2; 9 bases line up with TRBD1. The germline V gene has CDR1 SGHTA and CDR2 FQGNSA. This CDR3 comprises 15 residues. The trim removed 5 bases at V and 4 bases at J, leaving 8 bases unmatched. This CDR3 is CASSGGDRVGYGYTF. The CDR3 bases are TGTGCCAGCAGCGGCGGGGACAGGGTGGGCTATGGCTACACCTTC.

The chain is built from TRBV19 and TRBJ1-5; 9 positions match TRBD1. The CDR3 is made up of 16 amino acids. The V and J ends lost 3 bases and 2 bases, in that order; junction bases with no gene match: 5. Germline V gene lookup returns CDR1 LNHDA and CDR2 SQIVND (reference sequence). CDR3 bases: TGTGCCAGTAGTATGGACAGGGGTTTCGGCAATCAGCCCCAGCATTTT. It codes for CASSMDRGFGNQPQHF. Variable domain in full (rest from reference TRBV19 and TRBJ1-5): DGGITQSPKYLFRKEGQNVTLSCEQNLNHDAMYWYRQDPGQGLRLIYYSQIVNDFQKGDIAEGYSVSREKKESFPLTVTSAQKNPTAFYLCASSMDRGFGNQPQHFGDGTRLSIL.

A few counts support this clonotype. In DNA form, the CDR3 reads TGCGCCAGCAGCTCACCAGTCTCGGACTTCTCCTACGAGCAGTACTTC. This sequence encodes CASSSPVSDFSYEQYF. The chain is built from TRBV5-1 and TRBJ2-7; a possible D gene is TRBD2 (5 bases). The CDR3 contains 16 residues. Germline-derived CDR1 and CDR2 are SGHRS and YFSETQ. V lost 3 bases and J lost 0, with 16 bases in between.

The rearrangement uses TRBV20-1 and TRBJ1-2; 7 bases fit TRBD1. The V segment lost 3 bases and the J segment 7 bases; nucleotides outside the gene matches: 11. The CDR3 runs to 14 residues. Germline V gene data show CDR1 as DFQATT and CDR2 as SNEGSKA (reference sequence). CDR3 coding DNA: TGCAGTGCTAGGACGGACAGGAGCGAGGGTGGCTACACCTTC. This codes for CSARTDRSEGGYTF.

This clonotype was seen a few times. The chain uses TRBV5-6 and TRBJ2-6; the D is unclear. V was shortened by 2 bases and J by 4 bases, with 7 bases between the two germline ends. Germline CDR1 reads SGHDT; CDR2 reads YYEEEE. The CDR3 loop spans 14 amino acids. This CDR3 reads CASSLGYGANVLTF. In DNA form, the CDR3 reads TGTGCCAGCAGCTTAGGGTACGGGGCCAACGTCCTGACTTTC.

The chain recombines TRBV5-6 with TRBJ1-5; 7 bases agree with TRBD1. The CDR3 contains 13 residues. After removal of 3 bases from V and 6 bases from J, the junction contained 3 bases not matched to a gene. The V gene's germline CDR1 is SGHDT and CDR2 YYEEEE. The chain's CDR3 is CASSYRGSQPQHF. CDR3 nucleotides: TGTGCCAGCAGCTACAGGGGCTCTCAGCCCCAGCATTTT.

This clonotype came up a few times. The rearrangement links TRBV29-1 to TRBJ1-2, with a possible D match to TRBD1 (5 bases). The germline CDR1 and CDR2 sequences are SQVTM and ANQGSEA. V was clipped by 6 bases and J by 4 bases, with 9 bases between them. The CDR3 covers 11 residues. In DNA form, the CDR3 reads TGCAGCGTCGTTGACAGCTATGGCTACACCTTC. It yields the protein CSVVDSYGYTF.

The chain carries TRBV9 and TRBJ2-5; D may be TRBD1 (5 bases). The length of the CDR3 is 16 residues. The germline V and J ends were trimmed by 4 bases and 7 bases, with 23 bases remaining between them. From germline, CDR1 is SGDLS and CDR2 YYNGEE. DNA for the CDR3: TGTGCCAGCAGCCCAAGGGGTCCAAAAGTGGATGTGACCCAGTACTTC. Amino acids: CASSPRGPKVDVTQYF.

The table lists this clonotype with a few counts. This chain links TRBV2 with TRBJ2-1; 7 bases align to TRBD1. Germline values: CDR1 SNHLY, CDR2 FYNNEI. The CDR3 spans 12 residues. The J segment lost 8 bases and the V segment lost 10 bases, leaving 8 bases of the junction unmatched. In DNA, the CDR3 is TGTGCCAACCGCGACAGGGTGCATGAGCAGTTCTTC. Translation: CANRDRVHEQFF.